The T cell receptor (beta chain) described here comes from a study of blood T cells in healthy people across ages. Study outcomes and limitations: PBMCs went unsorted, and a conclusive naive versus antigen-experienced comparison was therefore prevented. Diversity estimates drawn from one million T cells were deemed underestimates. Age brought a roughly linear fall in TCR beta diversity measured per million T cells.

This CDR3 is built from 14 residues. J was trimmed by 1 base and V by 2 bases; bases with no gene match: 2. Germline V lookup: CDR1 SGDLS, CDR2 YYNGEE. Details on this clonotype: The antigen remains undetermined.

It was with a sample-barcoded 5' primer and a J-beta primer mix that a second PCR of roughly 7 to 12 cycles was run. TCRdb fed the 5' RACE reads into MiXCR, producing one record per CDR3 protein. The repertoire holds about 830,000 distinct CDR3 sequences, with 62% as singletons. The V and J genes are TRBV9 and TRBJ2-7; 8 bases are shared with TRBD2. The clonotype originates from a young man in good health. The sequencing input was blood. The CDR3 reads CASSVGGDSYEQYF. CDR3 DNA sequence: TGTGCCAGCAGCGTCGGGGGGGATTCCTACGAGCAGTACTTC.